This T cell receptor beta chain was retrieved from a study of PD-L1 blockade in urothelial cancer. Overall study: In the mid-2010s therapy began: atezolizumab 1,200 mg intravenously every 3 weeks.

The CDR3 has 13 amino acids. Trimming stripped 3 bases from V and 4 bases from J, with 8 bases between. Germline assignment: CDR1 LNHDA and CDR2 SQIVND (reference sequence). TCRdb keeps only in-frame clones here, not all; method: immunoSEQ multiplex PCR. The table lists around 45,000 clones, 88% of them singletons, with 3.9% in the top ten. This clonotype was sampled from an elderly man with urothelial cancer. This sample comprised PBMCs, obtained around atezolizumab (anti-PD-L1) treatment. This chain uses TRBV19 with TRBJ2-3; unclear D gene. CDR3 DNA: TGTGCCAGTAGTATGGAGCGAGCAGATACGCAGTATTTT. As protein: CASSMERADTQYF.